This TCR beta chain originates from a study of blood T cell repertoires in COVID-19 (dated by TCRdb to about 2020). Regarding the complete study: Samples covering the acute and convalescent phases of COVID-19 were provided by collaborators in the United States, Italy and Spain. The material from the prospective study consisted of cDNA or gDNA derived from T cells, B-cell-depleted T cells, or PBMCs. Deeply sampled blood TCRbeta repertoires from subjects exposed to, actively infected with, or recovered from COVID-19 were included in the dataset. The repertoires were made available in a free public database intended to serve as a resource for research on the immune response to SARS-CoV-2. Samples were obtained from the ongoing ImmuneRACE study (first 160 participants) and from over 1,000 subjects provided by 6 global collaborators. The sample metadata nearly always contained a de-identified subject ID, COVID-19 status, age in years and sex. Where available, HLA class I and class II types were obtained from metadata supplied by the sample provider rather than from assay-based typing.

Enrolling through a virtual design, the prospective study's participants ranged in age from roughly 18 to 95 years and lived across around 25 United States geographic areas. In the prospective study, cohorts were assigned on the basis of participant-reported clinical history obtained from a screening survey and a study questionnaire. Recovered participants in ImmuneRACE Cohort 3 were defined as having two consecutive negative NP/OP PCR tests, clearance from a healthcare professional, or resolution of symptoms. Mobile phlebotomists in the prospective study collected whole blood, serum and a nasopharyngeal or oropharyngeal swab from every participant. Participants in the prospective study had the option to provide additional blood draws and questionnaires over an approximately 2-month period. Blood samples from the prospective study were shipped frozen or at room temperature prior to DNA extraction.

Broader findings and caveats from the paper: The amount of clinical and demographic metadata varied by source and participant and was provided uncurated.

CDR1 MNHEY and CDR2 SVGEGT are derived from the germline V gene. The CDR3 sequence holds 16 residues, the cysteine and phenylalanine included. Of the read, only the CDR3 DNA is kept; its 48 bases are in frame from base 1. The V end gives up 0 bases and the J end 0 bases, leaving 3 bases in the junction not matched to a gene. TCRbeta CDR3 regions were amplified from genomic DNA by means of the immunoSEQ Assay, a bias-controlled multiplex PCR. Per the original workflow: Nucleated cell counts per sample were estimated from amplification of reference gene primers within the assay. To quantify the absolute abundance of each unique TCRbeta CDR3 rearrangement, sequence reads were collapsed and filtered. Productive Simpson clonality was computed per sample as the square root of Simpson's diversity index over productive rearrangements. TCRdb mirrors the immuneACCESS table, restricted to in-frame sequences. Some clones are absent from its copies; in checked studies, under half trace to an unresolved V gene, and the reason for the others is unknown. Clonal size and the V and J genes are those of that table, whereas D and trimming came from the DNA. The sample data list about 320,000 clones, and about 92% of these were observed just once. The ten top clones hold approximately 2.5% of the sample.

Notes on this clone: Its recognized antigen is unknown. Within one base of it there is no much larger clone, and no base qualities were kept.

The sequencing input was PBMCs or T cells enriched from blood (not recorded which). The chain uses TRBV6-2 or TRBV6-3 and TRBJ2-7; 9 bases in the junction line up with TRBD2. The TCR sequence derives from a man between 60 and 75 years old who had recovered from COVID-19. The DNA sequence is given as TGTGCCAGCAGTTACTCTGTTAGCGGGGGCTCCTACGAGCAGTACTTC. It specifies CASSYSVSGGSYEQYF.